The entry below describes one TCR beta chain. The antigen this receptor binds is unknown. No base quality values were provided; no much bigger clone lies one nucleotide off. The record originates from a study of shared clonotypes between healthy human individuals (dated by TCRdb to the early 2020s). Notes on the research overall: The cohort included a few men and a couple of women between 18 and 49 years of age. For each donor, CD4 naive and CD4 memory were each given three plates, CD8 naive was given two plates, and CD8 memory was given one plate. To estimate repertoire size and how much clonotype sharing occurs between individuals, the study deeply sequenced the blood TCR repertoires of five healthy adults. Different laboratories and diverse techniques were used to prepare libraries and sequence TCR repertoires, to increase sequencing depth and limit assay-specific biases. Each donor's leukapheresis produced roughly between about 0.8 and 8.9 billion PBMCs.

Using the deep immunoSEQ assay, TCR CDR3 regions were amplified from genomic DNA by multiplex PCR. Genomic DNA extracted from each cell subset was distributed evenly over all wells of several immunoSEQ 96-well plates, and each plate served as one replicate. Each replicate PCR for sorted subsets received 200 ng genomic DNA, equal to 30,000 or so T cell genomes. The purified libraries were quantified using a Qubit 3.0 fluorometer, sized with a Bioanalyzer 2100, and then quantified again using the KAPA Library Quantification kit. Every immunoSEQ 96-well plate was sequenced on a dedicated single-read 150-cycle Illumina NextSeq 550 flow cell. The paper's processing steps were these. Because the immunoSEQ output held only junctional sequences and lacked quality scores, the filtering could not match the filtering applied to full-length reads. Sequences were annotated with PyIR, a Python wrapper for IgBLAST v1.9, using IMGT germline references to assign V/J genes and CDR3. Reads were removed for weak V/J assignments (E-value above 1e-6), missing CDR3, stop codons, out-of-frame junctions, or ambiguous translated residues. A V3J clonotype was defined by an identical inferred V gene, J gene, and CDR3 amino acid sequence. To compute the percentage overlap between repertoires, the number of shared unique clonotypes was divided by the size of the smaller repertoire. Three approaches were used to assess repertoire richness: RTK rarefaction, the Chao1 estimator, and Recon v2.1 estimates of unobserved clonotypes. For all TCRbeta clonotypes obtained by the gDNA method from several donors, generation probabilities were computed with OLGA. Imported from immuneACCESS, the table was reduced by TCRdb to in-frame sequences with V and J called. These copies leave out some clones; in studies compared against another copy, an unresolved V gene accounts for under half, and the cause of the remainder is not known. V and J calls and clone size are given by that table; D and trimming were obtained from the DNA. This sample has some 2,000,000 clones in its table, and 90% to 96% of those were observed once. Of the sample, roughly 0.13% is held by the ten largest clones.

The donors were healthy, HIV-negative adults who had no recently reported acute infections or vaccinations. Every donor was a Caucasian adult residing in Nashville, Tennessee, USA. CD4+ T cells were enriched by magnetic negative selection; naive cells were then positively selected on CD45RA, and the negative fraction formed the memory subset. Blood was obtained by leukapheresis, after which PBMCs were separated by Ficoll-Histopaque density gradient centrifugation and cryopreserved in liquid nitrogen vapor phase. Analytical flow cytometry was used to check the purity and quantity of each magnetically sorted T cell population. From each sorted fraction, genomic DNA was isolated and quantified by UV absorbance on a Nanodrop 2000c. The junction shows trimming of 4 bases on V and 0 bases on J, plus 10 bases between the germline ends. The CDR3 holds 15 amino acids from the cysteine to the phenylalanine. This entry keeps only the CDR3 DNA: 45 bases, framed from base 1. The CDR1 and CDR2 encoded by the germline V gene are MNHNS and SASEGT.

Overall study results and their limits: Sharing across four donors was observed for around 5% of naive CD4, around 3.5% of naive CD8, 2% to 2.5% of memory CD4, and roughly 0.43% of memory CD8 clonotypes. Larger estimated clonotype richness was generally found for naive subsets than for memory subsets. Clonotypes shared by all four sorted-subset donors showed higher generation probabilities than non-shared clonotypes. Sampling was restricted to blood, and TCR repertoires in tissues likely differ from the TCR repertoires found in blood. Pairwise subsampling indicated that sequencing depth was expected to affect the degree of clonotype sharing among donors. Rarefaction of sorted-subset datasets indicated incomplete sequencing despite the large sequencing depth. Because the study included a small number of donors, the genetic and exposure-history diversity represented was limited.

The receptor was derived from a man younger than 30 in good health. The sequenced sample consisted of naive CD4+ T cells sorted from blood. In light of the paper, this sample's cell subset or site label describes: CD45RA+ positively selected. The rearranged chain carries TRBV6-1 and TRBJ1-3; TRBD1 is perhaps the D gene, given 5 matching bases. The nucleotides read TGTGCCAGCAGTGTAGGGGATTCCTCTGGAAACACCATATATTTT. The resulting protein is CASSVGDSSGNTIYF.